Presented here are 22 T cell receptor beta chains from one specimen sequenced in a study of blood T cell repertoires in COVID-19. Here immunoSEQ multiplex PCR was the method, and the copy in TCRdb shows in-frame clones only, minus some. The sample holds 90,000 to 100,000 clones, approximately 80% seen once. Sequencing was performed on peripheral blood. Source of these receptors: a man between 65 and 79 years old with active or convalescent COVID-19.

The CDR3 DNA reads as TGTGCCAGTTATCAGGGTGTCGGCTATGGCTACACCTTC. It yields the protein CASYQGVGYGYTF. The V call is TRBV19, the J call TRBJ1-2; the D gene is possibly TRBD1 (5 bases). This CDR3 spans 13 amino acids. The germline gives CDR1 LNHDA, CDR2 SQIVND (reference sequence). V shed 8 bases and J shed 4 bases, with 14 bases lying between them.

The V and J genes are TRBV6-2 or TRBV6-3 and TRBJ1-1; no firm D call. The V gene's germline CDR1 is MNHEY and CDR2 SVGEGT. With 4 bases removed from V and 8 bases from J, the gap between germline ends came to 11 bases. The CDR3 is made up of 12 amino acids. The CDR3 is CASSSYLREAFF. Written as DNA, the CDR3 is TGTGCCAGCAGTTCGTACCTGAGGGAAGCTTTCTTT.

The chain couples TRBV18 to TRBJ2-2; tentatively, D is TRBD2 (6 bases). This CDR3 is built from 13 residues. Germline CDR1 reads KGHSH; CDR2 reads LQKENI. The germline V and J ends were trimmed by 3 bases and 6 bases, with 8 bases remaining between them. CDR3 sequence reads: CASSPGLSGELFF. CDR3 bases: TGTGCCAGCTCACCGGGACTCTCCGGGGAGCTGTTTTTT.

The rearrangement joins TRBV6-6 to TRBJ1-1; TRBD1 might be the D (5 bases). The germline V gene encodes CDR1 MNHNY and CDR2 SVGAGI (reference sequence). V was clipped by 4 bases and J by 7 bases, with 19 bases between them. The CDR3 contains 15 residues. CDR3 amino acids: CASSSRQAGSLEAFF. DNA for the CDR3: TGTGCCAGCAGTTCACGACAAGCAGGGTCACTTGAAGCTTTCTTT.

The rearrangement uses TRBV27 and TRBJ1-2; D remains ambiguous. The germline V and J ends were trimmed by 6 bases and 2 bases, with 10 bases remaining between them. CDR1 is MNHEY, CDR2 SMNVEV, per germline (reference sequence). The CDR3 length is 13 residues. In DNA, the CDR3 is TGTGCCAGCAGGTTTATTTCGAACTATGGCTACACCTTC. Encoded protein: CASRFISNYGYTF.

This clone was recorded only once. In nucleotides, the CDR3 is TGTGCCAGCAGCACAGGGAGCTCTGGGGCCAACGTCCTGACTTTC. Translation: CASSTGSSGANVLTF. The chain uses TRBV7-9 and TRBJ2-6; D is perhaps TRBD1 (6 bases). The CDR3 length is 15 residues. Germline V gene data show CDR1 as SEHNR and CDR2 as FQNEAQ (reference sequence). V dropped 5 bases and J dropped 0 bases, with 8 bases sitting between them.

This chain joins TRBV6-4 and TRBJ1-2; possible D gene TRBD1, 5 bases. The germline gives CDR1 MRHNA, CDR2 SNTAGT. Trimming cost V 3 bases and J 7 bases, with 9 bases left between them. The CDR3 covers 12 residues. The CDR3 region has the DNA TGTGCCAGCAGTGATTCAGGGCGTGGCTACACCTTC. It codes for CASSDSGRGYTF.

Here the CDR3 DNA reads TGCGCCAGCGGTAGCGGGGACACAGATACGCAGTATTTT. This codes for CASGSGDTDTQYF. This chain joins TRBV5-1 and TRBJ2-3; 8 bases agree with TRBD2. The junction had 3 bases not matched to a gene; V was cut back by 7 bases and J by 2 bases. Germline V gene lookup returns CDR1 SGHRS and CDR2 YFSETQ. The CDR3 consists of 13 residues.

The gene calls are TRBV27 and TRBJ1-5; D is possibly TRBD1 (6 bases). The CDR3 consists of 15 residues. CDR1 and CDR2 from the germline V gene are MNHEY and SMNVEV (reference sequence). V was trimmed by 2 bases and J by 1 base, leaving 9 bases between them. The CDR3 region has the DNA TGTGCCAGCAGTTTAGGGGGCGGCAGCAATCAGCCCCAGCATTTT. Residues: CASSLGGGSNQPQHF.

The chain's CDR3 is CASSPLGPPSDEQYF. Here the CDR3 DNA reads TGTGCCAGCAGTCCCCTTGGGCCGCCTTCGGACGAGCAGTACTTC. V is TRBV28 and J is TRBJ2-7; no clear D gene. The germline V and J ends were trimmed by 5 bases and 5 bases, with 19 bases remaining between them. Germline V gene lookup returns CDR1 MDHEN and CDR2 SYDVKM. CDR3 length: 15 residues.

The V and J genes are TRBV6-1 and TRBJ1-4; no reliable D call. Germline lookup yields CDR1 MNHNS and CDR2 SASEGT. The length of the CDR3 is 13 residues. V lost 3 bases, J lost 6 bases, and 8 bases lay in between. The CDR3 DNA reads as TGTGCCAGCAGTGATTCTACGGATGAAAAACTGTTTTTT. It encodes CASSDSTDEKLFF.

The genes are TRBV5-1 and TRBJ1-2; 8 nucleotides align to TRBD1. The CDR3 consists of 14 residues. The J segment lost 8 bases and the V segment lost 4 bases, leaving 10 bases of the junction unmatched. The V gene's germline CDR1 is SGHRS and CDR2 YFSETQ. Here the CDR3 reads CASSTRTGPEGYTF. For the CDR3, the DNA is TGCGCCAGCAGCACCCGGACAGGGCCAGAAGGCTACACCTTC.

This clone was observed a handful of times. This chain uses TRBV7-9 with TRBJ2-3; TRBD2 matches 7 bases. CDR3 length: 14 residues. CDR1 SEHNR and CDR2 FQNEAQ come from the germline V gene (reference sequence). V lost 8 bases and J lost 0; bases outside the gene matches: 5. The CDR3 is CASRRGLSTDTQYF. CDR3 in DNA: TGTGCCAGCCGACGGGGACTAAGCACAGATACGCAGTATTTT.

This chain connects TRBV6-5 to TRBJ1-1, with D perhaps matching TRBD1 (6 bases). CDR3 length equals 11 residues. V lost 6 bases, J lost 8 bases, and 10 bases lay in between. Germline assignment: CDR1 MNHEY and CDR2 SVGAGI. In nucleotides, the CDR3 is TGTGCCAGCAGAATTGGACAGGAAGCTTTCTTT. Amino acid sequence: CASRIGQEAFF.

V usage is TRBV5-1 and J usage is TRBJ1-3; TRBD1 matches at 7 bases. In germline, CDR1 is SGHRS, CDR2 YFSETQ. Trimming at V came to 4 bases and at J to 0 bases, leaving 7 bases not matched to a gene. The CDR3 is made up of 16 amino acids. As DNA, the CDR3 is TGCGCCAGCAGCCCATTAGGGGGCCTCTCTGGAAACACCATATATTTT. As protein: CASSPLGGLSGNTIYF.

J is TRBJ2-3 and V is TRBV11-3; no reliable D call. The CDR3 has 12 amino acids. The germline V and J ends were trimmed by 4 bases and 5 bases, with 7 bases remaining between them. Germline CDR1 SGHNT, CDR2 YENEEA. CDR3 sequence reads: CASSSHLDTQYF. DNA for the CDR3: TGTGCCAGCAGCTCCCACTTAGATACGCAGTATTTT. The whole variable domain, filled in from reference TRBV11-3 and TRBJ2-3, reads EAGVVQSPRYKIIEKKQPVAFWCNPISGHNTLYWYLQNLGQGPELLIRYENEEAVDDSQLPKDRFSAERLKGVDSTLKIQPAELGDSAVYLCASSSHLDTQYFGPGTRLTVL.

V usage is TRBV7-3 and J usage is TRBJ1-5, with D maybe TRBD1 (6 bases). CDR1 and CDR2 from the germline V gene are SGHTA and FQGTGA. CDR3 length equals 17 residues. The V gene lost 6 bases and the J gene lost 0 bases, with 18 bases spanning the gap. The CDR3 DNA reads as TGTGCCAGCAGTCTACAGGGATCAAGCTATAGCAATCAGCCCCAGCATTTT. Translated: CASSLQGSSYSNQPQHF.

The rearrangement uses TRBV29-1 and TRBJ1-2; 7 positions match TRBD1. Germline values: CDR1 SQVTM, CDR2 ANQGSEA. J was trimmed by 3 bases and V by 3 bases; bases with no gene match: 4. The CDR3 runs to 13 residues. The CDR3 is CSVDTGEDYGYTF. CDR3 bases: TGCAGCGTTGATACAGGGGAGGACTATGGCTACACCTTC.

The CDR3 sequence is CASSPTGQQRNEQFF. Written as DNA, the CDR3 is TGTGCCAGCAGCCCCACTGGACAGCAGCGCAATGAGCAGTTCTTC. The chain is built from TRBV11-2 and TRBJ2-1, with TRBD1 as a possible D gene (6 bases). CDR3 length equals 15 residues. V was trimmed by 5 bases and J by 6 bases, leaving 17 bases between them. CDR1 and CDR2 from the germline V gene are SGHAT and FQNNGV.

The chain links TRBV5-4 to TRBJ2-5; the D is unclear. CDR3 length: 15 amino acids. Germline CDR1 is SGHNT and CDR2 is YYREEE (reference sequence). V was clipped by 1 base and J by 3 bases, with 13 bases between them. CDR3 residues: CASSLKNIEKETQYF. The CDR3 bases are TGTGCCAGCAGCTTGAAAAACATCGAAAAAGAGACCCAGTACTTC.

The chain links TRBV28 to TRBJ2-7; D remains ambiguous. CDR3 length: 13 amino acids. V was shortened by 6 bases and J by 2 bases, with 11 bases between the two germline ends. Per germline, CDR1 MDHEN and CDR2 SYDVKM. This CDR3 is CASRRTDTYEQYF. The CDR3 DNA reads as TGTGCCAGCAGGCGTACTGATACCTACGAGCAGTACTTC.

The gene calls are TRBV23-1 and TRBJ1-4; perhaps TRBD1 as D (5 bases). TRBV23-1 is filed as an ORF, its function uncertain. The CDR3 consists of 15 residues. V dropped 4 bases and J dropped 8 bases, with 17 bases sitting between them. This CDR3 is CASSRPRWGGEKLFF. The CDR3, as DNA: TGCGCCAGCAGTCGCCCCCGGTGGGGGGGAGAAAAACTGTTTTTT.